The next 19 T cell receptor beta chains were all read from a single sample in a study of STAT5B mutations in CD4+ large granular lymphocyte leukemia (dated 2022 in TCRdb). The library was built by means of the immunoSEQ multiplex PCR assay. TCRdb took this table from immuneACCESS and kept in-frame rearrangements with V and J called. Such tables lack part of the clones; where checked against another copy, unresolved V genes explain under half of the gap, and the rest is unexplained. This sample has tens of thousands of clones in its table, and more than 65% of those were observed once. Of the sample, about 0.33% is held by the ten largest clones. The sample comprised CD4+ T cells from blood buffy coats. These receptors all stem from a human donor in good health.

The CDR3 region is CASSFQESSYNEQFF. DNA of the CDR3: TGCGCCAGCAGCTTCCAGGAGAGCTCCTACAATGAGCAGTTCTTC. The rearrangement uses TRBV5-1 and TRBJ2-1; D is unresolved. The CDR3 length is 15 residues. The V and J ends lost 2 bases and 0 bases respectively, with 9 bases between them. The germline V gene encodes CDR1 SGHRS and CDR2 YFSETQ.

CDR3 protein: CASSLARGAQETQYF. DNA for the CDR3: TGTGCCAGCAGTTTAGCCCGGGGGGCCCAAGAGACCCAGTACTTC. The V call is TRBV27, the J call TRBJ2-5; maybe TRBD2 (7 bases). The CDR3 consists of 15 residues. With 2 bases removed from V and 1 base from J, the gap between germline ends came to 11 bases. The germline CDR1 and CDR2 sequences are MNHEY and SMNVEV (reference sequence).

The chain is built from TRBV7-9 and TRBJ1-1; no clear D gene. This CDR3 has 13 residues. V was clipped by 1 base and J by 7 bases, with 10 bases between them. Germline V gene data show CDR1 as SEHNR and CDR2 as FQNEAQ (reference sequence). CDR3 coding DNA: TGTGCCAGCAGCTTAGTAAGTGGGGATGAAGCTTTCTTT. It specifies CASSLVSGDEAFF.

V and J are TRBV5-4 and TRBJ2-3; D unclear. This CDR3 contains 13 residues. V was trimmed by 4 bases and J by 3 bases, leaving 9 bases between them. The germline gives CDR1 SGHNT, CDR2 YYREEE (reference sequence). CDR3 nucleotides: TGTGCCAGCAGCCGATATTCAACAGATACGCAGTATTTT. This encodes CASSRYSTDTQYF. The full variable domain, in which reference TRBV5-4 and TRBJ2-3 provide the parts outside the CDR3, is ETGVTQSPTHLIKTRGQQVTLRCSSQSGHNTVSWYQQALGQGPQFIFQYYREEENGRGNFPPRFSGLQFPNYSSELNVNALELDDSALYLCASSRYSTDTQYFGPGTRLTVL.

The chain has TRBV28 and TRBJ1-4, with TRBD1 matching over 7 bases. J was trimmed by 4 bases and V by 7 bases; bases with no gene match: 6. CDR3 length: 14 residues. Germline assignment: CDR1 MDHEN and CDR2 SYDVKM. The CDR3 DNA reads as TGTGCCAGCATCGGGACAGCTCTTAATGAAAAACTGTTTTTT. Translation: CASIGTALNEKLFF.

The chain uses TRBV11-3 and TRBJ2-7, with a tentative D call TRBD1 (5 bases). Germline V gene data show CDR1 as SGHNT and CDR2 as YENEEA. V lost 8 bases and J 2 bases, leaving 19 bases between the germline ends. The CDR3 runs 15 residues. CDR3 in amino acids: CASQPLSGPTYEQYF. As DNA, the CDR3 is TGTGCCAGCCAACCCTTATCAGGGCCTACCTACGAGCAGTACTTC.

This clone appeared once. The chain couples TRBV19 to TRBJ1-5; 9 bases align to TRBD1. The V segment lost 3 bases and the J segment 7 bases; nucleotides outside the gene matches: 7. Germline V gene sequence: CDR1 LNHDA, CDR2 SQIVND (reference sequence). The CDR3 consists of 15 residues. CDR3: CASSIRTGARQPQHF. CDR3 nucleotides: TGTGCCAGTAGTATCAGGACAGGGGCCCGACAGCCCCAGCATTTT.

The chain links TRBV11-2 to TRBJ2-7; 8 nucleotides match TRBD1. CDR1 is SGHAT and CDR2 is FQNNGV in the germline V gene. V shed 2 bases and J 0 bases; nucleotides not matched to a gene: 3. The CDR3 sequence is 15 residues long. The CDR3: CASSLFRGPSYEQYF. CDR3 bases: TGTGCCAGCAGCTTATTCAGGGGGCCCTCCTACGAGCAGTACTTC.

The chain recombines TRBV10-3 with TRBJ2-6, with D tentatively TRBD1 (6 bases). The V gene's germline CDR1 is ENHRY and CDR2 SYGVKD. Trimming removed 7 bases from V and 3 bases from J, with 10 bases in between. CDR3 length: 14 amino acids. CDR3 sequence: CAITSGVGANVLTF. The CDR3 DNA sequence: TGTGCCATCACCTCAGGGGTTGGGGCCAACGTCCTGACTTTC.

This clone has only one observation. The chain links TRBV11-2 to TRBJ2-3, with D hard to call. The CDR3 covers 17 residues. Germline V CDR1 and CDR2: SGHAT, FQNNGV. Trimming cost V 5 bases and J 3 bases, with 21 bases left between them. CDR3 bases: TGTGCCAGCAGCCTCACCGTTGTTGTAGGCTCTACAGATACGCAGTATTTT. As protein: CASSLTVVVGSTDTQYF.

The rearrangement joins TRBV7-6 to TRBJ2-3; D unresolved. In germline, CDR1 is SGHVS, CDR2 FNYEAQ. Trimming removed 1 base from V and 2 bases from J, with 10 bases in between. This CDR3 contains 15 residues. CDR3 residues: CASSLGQAITDTQYF. CDR3 nucleotide sequence: TGTGCCAGCAGCTTAGGCCAGGCGATCACAGATACGCAGTATTTT.

V is TRBV5-1 and J is TRBJ2-1, with D unclear. Trimming left V 0 bases short and J 0 bases short, with 10 bases between. Looked up from germline, CDR1 is SGHRS and CDR2 is YFSETQ. This CDR3 is built from 16 residues. The CDR3 region is CASSLARASSYNEQFF. The CDR3 DNA sequence: TGCGCCAGCAGCTTGGCCAGAGCAAGCTCCTACAATGAGCAGTTCTTC.

This clone was seen only a few times. The chain uses TRBV10-1 and TRBJ1-3, with 9 bases that match TRBD1. Germline V lookup: CDR1 WNHNN, CDR2 SYGVQD (reference sequence). Trimming took 10 bases from V and 0 from J; bases not matched to a gene: 10. This CDR3 spans 16 amino acids. The CDR3 coding sequence is TGCGCCATTCTTGGGGACAGGGCCCTCTCTGGAAACACCATATATTTT. Its translation: CAILGDRALSGNTIYF.

The chain carries TRBV6-1 and TRBJ2-2, with 7 bases matching TRBD1. V was clipped by 8 bases and J by 6 bases; unmatched bases: 6. The germline V gene encodes CDR1 MNHNS and CDR2 SASEGT. The CDR3 covers 13 residues. As DNA, the CDR3 is TGTGCCAGCGAGCGACAGGGTGCCGGGGAGCTGTTTTTT. Amino acids: CASERQGAGELFF.

The chain uses TRBV28 and TRBJ2-1; D gene ambiguous. This CDR3 is built from 11 residues. V gave up 8 bases and J gave up 7 bases, with 9 bases separating them. Germline values: CDR1 MDHEN, CDR2 SYDVKM. CDR3 loop: CASHSRNEQFF. In nucleotides, the CDR3 is TGTGCCAGCCACAGTAGGAATGAGCAGTTCTTC. The complete variable domain, with remaining parts taken from reference TRBV28 and TRBJ2-1, reads DVKVTQSSRYLVKRTGEKVFLECVQDMDHENMFWYRQDPGLGLRLIYFSYDVKMKEKGDIPEGYSVSREKKERFSLILESASTNQTSMYLCASHSRNEQFFGPGTRLTVL.

In its sample, this clone was seen once. V usage is TRBV29-1 and J usage is TRBJ2-1, with 8 bases matching TRBD2. V dropped 6 bases and J dropped 7; count of bases not matched to a gene: 20. In germline, CDR1 is SQVTM, CDR2 ANQGSEA. The CDR3 sequence is 17 residues long. The CDR3 nucleotides are TGCAGCGTCCCAGGTAGGAGGCTTGAGCGGGGGATAAATGAGCAGTTCTTC. Amino acid sequence: CSVPGRRLERGINEQFF.

The chain uses TRBV10-3 and TRBJ2-3; 10 bases agree with TRBD2. This CDR3 has 15 amino acids. Germline V lookup: CDR1 ENHRY, CDR2 SYGVKD. Trimming took 6 bases from V and 3 from J; bases not matched to a gene: 6. The CDR3 sequence: CAIRDGLAVTDTQYF. CDR3 in DNA: TGTGCCATCAGGGATGGACTAGCGGTGACAGATACGCAGTATTTT.

As concerns this clone: The missing conserved phenylalanine or tryptophan at the end of this CDR3 makes a read error likely. This chain connects TRBV6-1 to TRBJ1-2; a weak D match, TRBD1 (6 bases). Germline loops: CDR1 MNHNS, CDR2 SASEGT. CDR3 length: 13 amino acids. V was cut by 10 bases and J by 4 bases, with 16 bases left in between. The CDR3 region has the DNA TGTGCCAACGGGGCGGGACAACTCTATGGCTACACCTCC. Its protein is CANGAGQLYGYTS.

CDR3 in amino acids: CASSLTLLGVIPGQETQYF. CDR3 nucleotides: TGTGCCAGCAGTTTAACTCTCCTCGGGGTAATTCCTGGTCAAGAGACCCAGTACTTC. The chain uses TRBV27 and TRBJ2-5, with D possibly being TRBD2 (5 bases). The CDR3 is made up of 19 amino acids. CDR1 is MNHEY, CDR2 SMNVEV, per germline (reference sequence). Trimming removed 2 bases from V and 2 bases from J, with 24 bases in between.